This TCR beta chain was captured in a study of T cells after posttransplantation cyclophosphamide. Study results and caveats: Skin or GI-infiltrating T cells shared few TRB sequences with blood.

Only one count was recorded for this clone. As yet, its antigen is unknown. Clones were sequenced by immunoSEQ multiplex PCR, and TCRdb holds only the in-frame ones, with some missing. The table records about 47,000 clones, roughly 92% of them present only once. J lost 2 bases, V lost 0 bases, and 7 bases had no gene match. Germline V gene data show CDR1 as SGHRS and CDR2 as YFSETQ. The CDR3 extends over 17 amino acids. The sequence was collected from a woman aged 45-65 years in good health and a related stem cell transplant donor. The chain is built from TRBV5-1 and TRBJ2-7; 11 nucleotides agree with TRBD2. The sample comprised PBMCs. DNA of the CDR3: TGCGCCAGCAGCTTGGATAGCGGGAGGGCCGAGACCTACGAGCAGTACTTC. It encodes CASSLDSGRAETYEQYF.